This TCR beta chain appears in the sequencing data of a study of shared clonotypes between healthy human individuals. Study details: Each donor's CD8 memory used one plate, CD8 naive two, each CD4 subset three.

The naive CD8 population came from CD45RO-negative cells selected for CCR7, without terminally differentiated effector memory CD45RA+ cells. Using immunoSEQ multiplex PCR, the repertoire was profiled, and TCRdb retains in-frame clones only, with some absent. This sample carries about 2.1 million clones, 85% to 95% of them seen once, and the ten largest clones take approximately 1.7%. Sample: naive CD8+ T cells from PBMCs. This TCR derives from a man aged 18 to 29 in good health. Some clones in this sample may be carry-over from other donors' samples.

The CDR3 here is CASSSARGGGSEAFF. The CDR3 DNA is TGTGCCAGCAGCTCCGCACGGGGAGGGGGGTCTGAAGCTTTCTTT. This sequence joins TRBV7-8 and TRBJ1-1, with a weak D call TRBD1 (6 bases). Germline assignment: CDR1 SGHVS and CDR2 FQNEAQ. The CDR3 has 15 amino acids. Trimming took 4 bases from V and 6 from J, leaving 18 bases between them.